This entry concerns a single T cell receptor (beta chain). Its antigen is unidentified. The data derive from a study of T cell responses to AZD1222 COVID-19 vaccine. Overall study findings and caveats: Only a handful of AZD1222 recipients, five to seven in all, had baseline seropositivity. Spike-specific TCR breadth and depth rose after two AZD1222 doses.

This CDR3 comprises 13 residues. The germline V gene has CDR1 LGHDT and CDR2 YNNKEL (reference sequence). V lost 1 base to trimming and J lost 4 bases, with 5 bases between them. Sequencing was performed with immunoSEQ multiplex PCR; in TCRdb, only in-frame clones are kept and a portion is missing. The repertoire holds about 140,000 clones, with 80% to 95% as singletons. The TCR comes from an adult in good health. The chain links TRBV3-1 (or the pseudogene TRBV3-2) to TRBJ1-3; no firm D call. This material consisted of peripheral blood, taken on day 0 of AZD1222 vaccination. In DNA, the CDR3 is TGTGCCAGCAGCCAAGTGGAGGGAAACACCATATATTTT. This sequence encodes CASSQVEGNTIYF.